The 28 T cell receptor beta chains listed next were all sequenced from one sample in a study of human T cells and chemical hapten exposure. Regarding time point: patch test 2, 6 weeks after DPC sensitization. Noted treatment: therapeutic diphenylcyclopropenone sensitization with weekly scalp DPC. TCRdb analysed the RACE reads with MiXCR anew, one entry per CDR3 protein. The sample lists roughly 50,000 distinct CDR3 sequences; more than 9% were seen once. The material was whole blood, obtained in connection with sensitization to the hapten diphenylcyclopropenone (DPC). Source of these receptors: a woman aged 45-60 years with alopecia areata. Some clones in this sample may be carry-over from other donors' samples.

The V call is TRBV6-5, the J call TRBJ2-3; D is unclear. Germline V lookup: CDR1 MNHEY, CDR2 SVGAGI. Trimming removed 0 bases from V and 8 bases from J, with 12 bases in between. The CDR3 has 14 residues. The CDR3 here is CASSYSFGPGTQYF. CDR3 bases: TGTGCCAGCAGTTACTCTTTTGGGCCAGGTACGCAGTATTTT.

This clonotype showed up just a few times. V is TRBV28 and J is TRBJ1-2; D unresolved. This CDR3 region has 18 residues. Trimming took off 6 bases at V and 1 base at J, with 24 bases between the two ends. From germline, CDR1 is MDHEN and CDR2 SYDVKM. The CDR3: CASRRPPEPWRGNYGYTF. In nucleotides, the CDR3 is TGTGCCAGCAGGCGCCCGCCGGAGCCTTGGCGTGGTAACTATGGCTACACCTTC.

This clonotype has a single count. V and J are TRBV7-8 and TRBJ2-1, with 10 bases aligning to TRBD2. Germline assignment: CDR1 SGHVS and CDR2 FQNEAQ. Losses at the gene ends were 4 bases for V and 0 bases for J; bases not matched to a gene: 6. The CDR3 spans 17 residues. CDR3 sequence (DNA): TGTGCCAGCAGCTCTTCGGGACTAGCGAGCTCCTACAATGAGCAGTTCTTC. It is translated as CASSSSGLASSYNEQFF.

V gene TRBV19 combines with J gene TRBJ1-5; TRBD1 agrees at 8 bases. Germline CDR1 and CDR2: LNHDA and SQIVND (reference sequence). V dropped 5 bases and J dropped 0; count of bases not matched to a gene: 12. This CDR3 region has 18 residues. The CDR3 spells CASSYRDRSVYSNQPQHF. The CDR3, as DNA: TGTGCCAGTAGTTACCGGGACAGGAGTGTATATAGCAATCAGCCCCAGCATTTT.

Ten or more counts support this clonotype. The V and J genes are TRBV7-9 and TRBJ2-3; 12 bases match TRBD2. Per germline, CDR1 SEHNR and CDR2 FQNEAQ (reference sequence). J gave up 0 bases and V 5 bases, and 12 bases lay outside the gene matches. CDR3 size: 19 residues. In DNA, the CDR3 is TGTGCCAGCAGCCGACCATTTGAGACTAGCGGGAGTAGCACAGATACGCAGTATTTT. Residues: CASSRPFETSGSSTDTQYF.

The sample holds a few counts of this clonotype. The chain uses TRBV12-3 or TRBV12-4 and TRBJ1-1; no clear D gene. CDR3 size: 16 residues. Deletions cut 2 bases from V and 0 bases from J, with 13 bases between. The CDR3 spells CASSLSLGLMNTEAFF. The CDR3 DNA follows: TGTGCCAGCAGTTTAAGTCTCGGCCTCATGAACACTGAAGCTTTCTTT.

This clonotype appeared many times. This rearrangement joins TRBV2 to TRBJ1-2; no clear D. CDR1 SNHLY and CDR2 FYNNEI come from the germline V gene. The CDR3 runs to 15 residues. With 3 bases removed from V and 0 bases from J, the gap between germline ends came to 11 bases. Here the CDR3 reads CASSEWVLTNYGYTF. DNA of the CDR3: TGTGCCAGCAGTGAGTGGGTCTTGACTAACTATGGCTACACCTTC.

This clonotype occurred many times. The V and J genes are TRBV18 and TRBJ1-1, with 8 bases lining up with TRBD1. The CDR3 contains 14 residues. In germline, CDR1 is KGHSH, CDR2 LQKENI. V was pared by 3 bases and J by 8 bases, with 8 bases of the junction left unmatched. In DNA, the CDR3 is TGTGCCAGCTCACCCCCCGGGACAGGCGGCGAAGCTTTCTTT. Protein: CASSPPGTGGEAFF.

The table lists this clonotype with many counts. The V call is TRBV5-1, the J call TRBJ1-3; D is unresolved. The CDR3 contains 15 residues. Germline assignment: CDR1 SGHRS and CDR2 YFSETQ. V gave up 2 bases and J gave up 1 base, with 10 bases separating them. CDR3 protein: CASSFDGGSGNTIYF. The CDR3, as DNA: TGCGCCAGCAGCTTCGACGGAGGATCTGGAAACACCATATATTTT.

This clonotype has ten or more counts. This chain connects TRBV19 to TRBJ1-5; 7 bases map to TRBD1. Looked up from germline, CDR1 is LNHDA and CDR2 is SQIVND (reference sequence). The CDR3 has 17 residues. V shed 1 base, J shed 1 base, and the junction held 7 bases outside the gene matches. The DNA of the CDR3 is TGTGCCAGTAGTATAGGGACAGGAGGCAGGAGCAATCAGCCCCAGCATTTT. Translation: CASSIGTGGRSNQPQHF.

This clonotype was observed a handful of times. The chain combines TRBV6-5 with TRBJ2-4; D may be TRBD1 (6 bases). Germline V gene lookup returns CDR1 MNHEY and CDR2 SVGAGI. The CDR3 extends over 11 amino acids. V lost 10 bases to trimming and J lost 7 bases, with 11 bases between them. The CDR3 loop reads CATNQGNIQYF. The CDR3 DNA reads TGTGCCACGAATCAGGGGAACATTCAGTACTTC.

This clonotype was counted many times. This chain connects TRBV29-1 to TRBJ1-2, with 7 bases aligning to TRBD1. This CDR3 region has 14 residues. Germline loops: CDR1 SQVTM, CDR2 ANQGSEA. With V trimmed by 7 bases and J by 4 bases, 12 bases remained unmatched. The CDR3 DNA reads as TGCAGCGCGAGAACCCAGGGGGAGGTCTATGGCTACACCTTC. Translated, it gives CSARTQGEVYGYTF.

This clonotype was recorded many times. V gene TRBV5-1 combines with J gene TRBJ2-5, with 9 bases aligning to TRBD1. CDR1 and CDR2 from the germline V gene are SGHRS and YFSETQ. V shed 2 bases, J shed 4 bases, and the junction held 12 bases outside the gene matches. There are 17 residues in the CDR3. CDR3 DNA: TGCGCCAGCAGCTTTATAACAGGGGGCGGATCAGGAGAGACCCAGTACTTC. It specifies CASSFITGGGSGETQYF. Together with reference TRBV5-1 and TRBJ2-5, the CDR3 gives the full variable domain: KAGVTQTPRYLIKTRGQQVTLSCSPISGHRSVSWYQQTPGQGLQFLFEYFSETQRNKGNFPGRFSGRQFSNSRSEMNVSTLELGDSALYLCASSFITGGGSGETQYFGPGTRLLVL.

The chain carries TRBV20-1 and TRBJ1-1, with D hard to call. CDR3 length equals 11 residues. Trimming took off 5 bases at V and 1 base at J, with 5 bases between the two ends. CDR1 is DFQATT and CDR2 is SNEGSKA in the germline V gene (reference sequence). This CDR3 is CSARKNTEAFF. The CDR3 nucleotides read TGCAGTGCTCGGAAGAACACTGAAGCTTTCTTT.

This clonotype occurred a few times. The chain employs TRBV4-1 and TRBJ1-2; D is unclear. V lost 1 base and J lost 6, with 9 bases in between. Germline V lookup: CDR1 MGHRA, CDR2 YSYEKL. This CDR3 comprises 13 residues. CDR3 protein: CASSQVPHNGYTF. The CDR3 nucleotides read TGCGCCAGCAGCCAAGTCCCCCACAATGGCTACACCTTC.

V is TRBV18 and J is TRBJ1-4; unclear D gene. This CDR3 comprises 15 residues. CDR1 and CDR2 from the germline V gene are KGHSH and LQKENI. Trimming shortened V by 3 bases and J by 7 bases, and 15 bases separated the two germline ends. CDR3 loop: CASSPSLEMGEKLFF. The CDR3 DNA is TGTGCCAGCTCACCGTCACTGGAAATGGGTGAAAAACTGTTTTTT.

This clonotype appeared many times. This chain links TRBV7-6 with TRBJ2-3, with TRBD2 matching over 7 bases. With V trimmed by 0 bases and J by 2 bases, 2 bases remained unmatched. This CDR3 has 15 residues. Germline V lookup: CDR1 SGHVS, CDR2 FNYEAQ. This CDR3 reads CASSLAGTNTDTQYF. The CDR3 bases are TGTGCCAGCAGCTTAGCCGGGACTAACACAGATACGCAGTATTTT.

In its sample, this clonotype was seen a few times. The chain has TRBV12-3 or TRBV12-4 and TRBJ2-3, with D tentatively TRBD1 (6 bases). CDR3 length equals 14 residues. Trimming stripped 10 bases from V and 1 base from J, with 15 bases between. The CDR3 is CAIRTALGTDTQYF. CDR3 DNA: TGTGCCATACGGACAGCCCTAGGCACAGATACGCAGTATTTT.

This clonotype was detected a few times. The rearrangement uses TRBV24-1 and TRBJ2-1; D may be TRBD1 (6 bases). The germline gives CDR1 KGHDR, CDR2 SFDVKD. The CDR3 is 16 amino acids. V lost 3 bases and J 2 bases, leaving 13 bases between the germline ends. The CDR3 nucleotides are TGTGCCACCAGTGATCCGGACAGAGGAGCCTACAATGAGCAGTTCTTC. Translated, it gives CATSDPDRGAYNEQFF.

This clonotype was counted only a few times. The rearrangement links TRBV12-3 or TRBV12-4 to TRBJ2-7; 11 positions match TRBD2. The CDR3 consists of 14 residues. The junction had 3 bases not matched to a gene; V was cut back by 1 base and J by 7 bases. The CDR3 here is CASSLGLAGREQYF. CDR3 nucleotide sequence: TGTGCCAGCAGTTTAGGACTAGCGGGGCGGGAGCAGTACTTC.

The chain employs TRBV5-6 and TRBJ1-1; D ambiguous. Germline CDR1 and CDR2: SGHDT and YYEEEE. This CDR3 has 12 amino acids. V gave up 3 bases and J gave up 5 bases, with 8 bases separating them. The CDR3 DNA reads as TGTGCCAGCAGCTCGATCTGGACTGAAGCTTTCTTT. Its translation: CASSSIWTEAFF.

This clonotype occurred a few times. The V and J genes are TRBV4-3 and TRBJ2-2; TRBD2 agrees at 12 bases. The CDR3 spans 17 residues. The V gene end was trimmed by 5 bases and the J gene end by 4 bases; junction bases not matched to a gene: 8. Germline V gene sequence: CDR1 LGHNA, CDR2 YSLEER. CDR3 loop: CASSVTLAGGRTGELFF. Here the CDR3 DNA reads TGCGCCAGCAGCGTAACGCTAGCGGGGGGGCGCACCGGGGAGCTGTTTTTT.

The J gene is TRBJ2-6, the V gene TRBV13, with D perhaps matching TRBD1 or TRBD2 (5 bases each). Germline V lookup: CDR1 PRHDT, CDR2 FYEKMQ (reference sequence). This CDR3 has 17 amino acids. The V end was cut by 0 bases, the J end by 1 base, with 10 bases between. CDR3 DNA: TGTGCCAGCAGCTTAGGCCCAGGGACGTCTGGGGCCAACGTCCTGACTTTC. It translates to CASSLGPGTSGANVLTF.

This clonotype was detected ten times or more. The CDR3, as DNA: TGTGCCAGCAGCCCCCGACACCACTATGGCTACACCTTC. It specifies CASSPRHHYGYTF. The V and J genes are TRBV12-3 or TRBV12-4 and TRBJ1-2, with D uncertain. This CDR3 contains 13 residues. V lost 6 bases, J lost 3 bases, and 11 bases lay in between.

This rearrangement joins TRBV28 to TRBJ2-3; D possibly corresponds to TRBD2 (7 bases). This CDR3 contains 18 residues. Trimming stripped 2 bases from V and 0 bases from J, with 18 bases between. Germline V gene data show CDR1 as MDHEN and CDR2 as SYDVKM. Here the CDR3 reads CASSLPLGGATSTDTQYF. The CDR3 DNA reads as TGTGCCAGCAGTTTACCTCTGGGGGGGGCTACTAGCACAGATACGCAGTATTTT.

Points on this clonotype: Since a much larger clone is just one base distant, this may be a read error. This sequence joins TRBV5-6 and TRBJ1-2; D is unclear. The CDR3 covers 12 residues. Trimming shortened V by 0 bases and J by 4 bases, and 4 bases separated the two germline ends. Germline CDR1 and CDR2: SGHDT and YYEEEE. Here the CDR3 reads CASSLDGYGYTF. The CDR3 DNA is TGTGCCAGCAGCTTGGACGGCTATGGCTACACCTTC.

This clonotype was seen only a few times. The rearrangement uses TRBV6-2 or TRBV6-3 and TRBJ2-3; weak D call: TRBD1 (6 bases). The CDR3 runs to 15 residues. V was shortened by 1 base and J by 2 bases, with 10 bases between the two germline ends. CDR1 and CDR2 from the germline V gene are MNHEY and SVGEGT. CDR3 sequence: CASSYLAGATDTQYF. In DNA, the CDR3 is TGTGCCAGCAGTTACTTGGCAGGGGCCACAGATACGCAGTATTTT.

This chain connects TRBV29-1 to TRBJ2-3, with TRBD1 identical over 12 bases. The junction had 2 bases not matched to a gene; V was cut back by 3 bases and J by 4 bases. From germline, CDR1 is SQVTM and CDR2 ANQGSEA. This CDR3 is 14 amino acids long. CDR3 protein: CSVEGTGGPDTQYF. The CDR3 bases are TGCAGCGTTGAGGGGACAGGGGGCCCAGATACGCAGTATTTT.